Presented here are 5 T cell receptor beta chains from one specimen sequenced in a study of blood T cell repertoires in COVID-19. The table came from immunoSEQ multiplex PCR; TCRdb's copy has only in-frame clones and leaves some out. The sample carries a few hundred thousand clones, less than 90% recorded once. The material sequenced was peripheral blood. The receptors here all came from a man between 60 and 75 years old who had recovered from COVID-19.

The CDR3 nucleotides are TGTGCCAGCAGCCTTGCGGGGGGGGGAGAGACCCAGTACTTC. As protein: CASSLAGGGETQYF. The chain has TRBV3-1 (or the pseudogene TRBV3-2) and TRBJ2-5, with 9 positions matching TRBD2. The CDR3 is 14 amino acids. The V segment lost 4 bases and the J segment 4 bases; nucleotides outside the gene matches: 4. CDR1 is LGHDT and CDR2 is YNNKEL in the germline V gene (reference sequence).

The gene calls are TRBV28 and TRBJ2-1, with 8 bases lining up with TRBD2. Germline values: CDR1 MDHEN, CDR2 SYDVKM. Unmatched junction bases numbered 13, after V lost 6 bases and J lost 6 bases. The CDR3 contains 16 residues. The CDR3 loop reads CASRLDILREGNEQFF. In DNA, the CDR3 is TGTGCCAGCAGATTGGATATCCTTCGGGAGGGCAATGAGCAGTTCTTC. The full variable domain, its missing parts supplied by reference TRBV28 and TRBJ2-1, is DVKVTQSSRYLVKRTGEKVFLECVQDMDHENMFWYRQDPGLGLRLIYFSYDVKMKEKGDIPEGYSVSREKKERFSLILESASTNQTSMYLCASRLDILREGNEQFFGPGTRLTVL.

The CDR3 DNA reads as TGTGCCAGCAGTGCGAACGGGGTCACAGATACGCAGTATTTT. Protein product: CASSANGVTDTQYF. The V gene is TRBV2, the J gene TRBJ2-3, with D possibly TRBD2 on 5 matching bases. The CDR3 consists of 14 residues. Trimming pared 4 bases from V and 2 bases from J, leaving 10 bases between. The V gene's germline CDR1 is SNHLY and CDR2 FYNNEI. The entire variable domain, with the rest obtained from reference TRBV2 and TRBJ2-3, is as follows: EPEVTQTPSHQVTQMGQEVILRCVPISNHLYFYWYRQILGQKVEFLVSFYNNEISEKSEIFDDQFSVERPDGSNFTLKIRSTKLEDSAMYFCASSANGVTDTQYFGPGTRLTVL.

The V call is TRBV30, the J call TRBJ1-1; 8 bases are a match to TRBD1. V gave up 4 bases and J gave up 0 bases; unmatched junction bases: 10. Germline V gene lookup returns CDR1 GTSNPN and CDR2 SVGIG (reference sequence). The CDR3 length is 16 residues. The CDR3 region is CAWIRAGGGLNTEAFF. The CDR3 nucleotides are TGTGCCTGGATTAGGGCAGGGGGCGGATTGAACACTGAAGCTTTCTTT.

V and J are TRBV19 and TRBJ1-2, with no clear D. From germline, CDR1 is LNHDA and CDR2 SQIVND (reference sequence). CDR3 length: 13 amino acids. V lost 3 bases and J lost 4, with 9 bases in between. The CDR3 spells CASSMGGVYGYTF. The CDR3, as DNA: TGTGCCAGTAGTATGGGAGGAGTCTATGGCTACACCTTC.